This T cell receptor (beta chain) originates from a study of T-cell reconstitution after alpha-beta-depleted transplantation in children (dated by TCRdb to the mid-2010s). In terms of the full investigation: The study quantitatively tracked T-cell immune reconstitution after TCRalphabeta/CD19-depleted allogeneic hematopoietic cell transplantation in children using TCR repertoire profiling.

This clonotype showed up just a few times. What antigen it recognizes has not been identified. Base-call qualities are not available, and no considerably larger clone is one nucleotide away. Library creation used PCR. TCRdb lists the instrument as Illumina HiSeq 2500. TCR libraries were prepared with molecular barcoding, using unique molecular identifiers to normalize TCRbeta repertoire quantification. The public reads were reanalyzed by TCRdb: fastp trimming at Q25, MiXCR alignment, in-frame beta chains only. Rows with a matching CDR3 protein are joined into one entry that keeps the most common DNA and genes. The sample includes some 300,000 distinct CDR3 sequences, with under 13% observed a single time. 2% to 3% of the sample is held by the ten biggest clonotypes. A distance of 5 bases separates the germline ends of V and J, which lose 3 bases and 3 bases respectively. The CDR3 covers 12 residues, taking in both the cysteine and the phenylalanine. Only the CDR3 portion is preserved as DNA: 36 bases, with reading frame beginning at the first base. In the germline V gene (reference sequence), CDR1 corresponds to GTSNPN and CDR2 to SVGIG.

The chain couples TRBV30 to TRBJ2-2, with the D gene uncertain. The source is a human donor who donated a stem cell graft to a child with acute lymphoblastic leukemia. The sample consisted of PBMCs from the stem cell graft donor, taken from the stem cell graft. The bases are TGTGCCTGGAGGACCTACACCGGGGAGCTGTTTTTT. Its protein reads: CAWRTYTGELFF.